Each of the 15 T cell receptor beta chains below was sequenced from the same sample in a study of blood T cell repertoires in COVID-19. The data were produced by immunoSEQ multiplex PCR, yet TCRdb's version contains in-frame clones alone and is incomplete. The table records hundreds of thousands of clones, over 65% of them present only once. Sample: peripheral blood. All receptors come from a woman older than 75 with acute or convalescent COVID-19.

J is TRBJ2-5 and V is TRBV5-5; 9 bases map to TRBD2. The CDR3 has 14 amino acids. CDR1 is SGHKS, CDR2 YYEKEE, per germline (reference sequence). Trimming cost V 5 bases and J 5 bases; bases outside gene matches: 7. CDR3 coding DNA: TGTGCCAGCAGTCAAATGACTAGCGGCGAGACCCAGTACTTC. Translated, it gives CASSQMTSGETQYF.

This clone was observed a single time. The chain is built from TRBV4-3 and TRBJ1-4; no firm D call. V was trimmed by 0 bases and J by 4 bases, leaving 15 bases between them. CDR3 length: 17 residues. CDR1 is LGHNA, CDR2 YSLEER, per germline. CDR3 amino acids: CASSQDRRDGLNEKLFF. The DNA for the CDR3 is TGCGCCAGCAGCCAAGATAGGAGGGATGGACTTAATGAAAAACTGTTTTTT.

This sequence joins TRBV9 and TRBJ2-3, with a weak D call TRBD2 (6 bases). Trimming stripped 2 bases from V and 0 bases from J, with 10 bases between. The CDR3 loop spans 15 amino acids. Germline V lookup: CDR1 SGDLS, CDR2 YYNGEE. The CDR3 DNA sequence: TGTGCCAGCAGCGTGGCGGGGTCTAGCACAGATACGCAGTATTTT. Translating it yields CASSVAGSSTDTQYF.

The gene calls are TRBV18 and TRBJ1-2; the D is unclear. The V gene lost 3 bases and the J gene lost 2 bases, with 7 bases spanning the gap. CDR1 KGHSH and CDR2 LQKENI come from the germline V gene. The CDR3 loop spans 13 amino acids. The DNA for the CDR3 is TGTGCCAGCTCACCGGAGGGAAACTATGGCTACACCTTC. Translation gives CASSPEGNYGYTF.

The V call is TRBV7-2, the J call TRBJ1-2; tentative D call: TRBD1 (6 bases). V was cut by 1 base and J by 8 bases, with 20 bases left in between. Per germline, CDR1 SGHTA and CDR2 FQGNSA. The CDR3 extends over 16 amino acids. The CDR3 loop reads CASSLGSYRENVGYTF. In nucleotides, the CDR3 is TGTGCCAGCAGCTTAGGTTCCTACAGGGAGAATGTCGGCTACACCTTC.

The V call is TRBV5-1, the J call TRBJ2-7, with 7 positions matching TRBD1. CDR1 and CDR2 from the germline V gene are SGHRS and YFSETQ. The CDR3 is 15 amino acids. V lost 4 bases and J lost 0; bases outside the gene matches: 7. CDR3 DNA: TGCGCCAGCAGCCGGGTAGGGACAGACTCCTACGAGCAGTACTTC. Its protein is CASSRVGTDSYEQYF.

This sequence joins TRBV4-1 and TRBJ1-5; 8 bases agree with TRBD1. V shed 3 bases, J shed 2 bases, and the junction held 9 bases outside the gene matches. CDR1 and CDR2 from the germline V gene are MGHRA and YSYEKL. The CDR3 totals 17 residues. CDR3 in DNA: TGCGCCAGCAGCCAGTTGACAGGGGTCGTGGGCAATCAGCCCCAGCATTTT. Translation gives CASSQLTGVVGNQPQHF.

The rearrangement uses TRBV19 and TRBJ1-5; 8 nucleotides align to TRBD1. CDR3 length equals 15 residues. Unmatched junction bases numbered 7, after V lost 5 bases and J lost 4 bases. Germline CDR1 LNHDA, CDR2 SQIVND (reference sequence). The DNA of the CDR3 is TGTGCCAGTAGTCTGGGGACAGGTTCAAATCAGCCCCAGCATTTT. Translated, it gives CASSLGTGSNQPQHF. Full variable domain (outside the CDR3, taken from reference TRBV19 and TRBJ1-5): DGGITQSPKYLFRKEGQNVTLSCEQNLNHDAMYWYRQDPGQGLRLIYYSQIVNDFQKGDIAEGYSVSREKKESFPLTVTSAQKNPTAFYLCASSLGTGSNQPQHFGDGTRLSIL.

V usage is TRBV4-1 and J usage is TRBJ1-1, with TRBD1 as a possible D gene (6 bases). The germline V gene encodes CDR1 MGHRA and CDR2 YSYEKL. The CDR3 loop spans 13 amino acids. The V and J ends lost 5 bases and 1 base respectively, with 8 bases between them. This chain's CDR3 is CASSEQGNTEAFF. In DNA form, the CDR3 reads TGCGCCAGCAGCGAACAGGGGAACACTGAAGCTTTCTTT.

This clone was counted only a few times. The rearrangement links TRBV5-8 to TRBJ1-1, with TRBD1 matching over 8 bases. V dropped 4 bases and J dropped 3; count of bases not matched to a gene: 2. The CDR3 is 13 residues long. From germline, CDR1 is SGHTS and CDR2 YDEGEE. CDR3 DNA sequence: TGTGCCAGCAGCGCGACAGGGGACACTGAAGCTTTCTTT. It is translated as CASSATGDTEAFF.

This clone was seen ten or more times. This chain links TRBV7-2 with TRBJ1-2; 10 bases map to TRBD1. This CDR3 is 15 amino acids long. Germline loops: CDR1 SGHTA, CDR2 FQGNSA. V lost 5 bases to trimming and J lost 3 bases; unmatched junction nucleotides: 6. The CDR3 loop reads CASSIRQGADYGYTF. The CDR3 DNA sequence: TGTGCCAGCAGCATTAGACAGGGGGCGGACTATGGCTACACCTTC.

This clone was recorded once. This chain uses TRBV7-9 with TRBJ2-1, with D tentatively TRBD2 (6 bases). Trimming pared 1 base from V and 7 bases from J, leaving 11 bases between. CDR1 is SEHNR and CDR2 is FQNEAQ in the germline V gene (reference sequence). This CDR3 has 14 residues. The CDR3 DNA is TGTGCCAGCAGCTTAGAGTGGGACTTAAATGAGCAGTTCTTC. Its protein is CASSLEWDLNEQFF. Filled out from reference TRBV7-9 and TRBJ2-1, the complete variable domain reads DTGVSQNPRHKITKRGQNVTFRCDPISEHNRLYWYRQTLGQGPEFLTYFQNEAQLEKSRLLSDRFSAERPKGSFSTLEIQRTEQGDSAMYLCASSLEWDLNEQFFGPGTRLTVL.

The chain combines TRBV14 with TRBJ2-3, with TRBD2 as a possible D gene (6 bases). V was cut by 0 bases and J by 4 bases, with 11 bases left in between. Germline CDR1 and CDR2: SGHDN and FVKESK. The CDR3 loop spans 15 amino acids. This CDR3 reads CASSQEGWGADTQYF. The CDR3 DNA reads as TGTGCCAGCAGCCAAGAGGGATGGGGGGCAGATACGCAGTATTTT.

The rearrangement joins TRBV4-1 to TRBJ2-7; TRBD2 agrees at 7 bases. The CDR3 has 15 amino acids. Trimming cost V 1 base and J 2 bases; bases outside gene matches: 5. Per the germline V gene, CDR1 is MGHRA and CDR2 is YSYEKL. The CDR3 region is CASSQGRGVTYEQYF. DNA for the CDR3: TGCGCCAGCAGCCAAGGTCGGGGGGTAACCTACGAGCAGTACTTC.

CDR3 residues: CASSYRRDGYGYTF. The CDR3 bases are TGTGCCAGCAGTTACCGCAGGGATGGCTATGGCTACACCTTC. V usage is TRBV6-5 and J usage is TRBJ1-2; possible D gene TRBD1, 5 bases. The V and J ends lost 2 bases and 4 bases respectively, with 11 bases between them. The CDR3 is 14 residues long. Germline V CDR1 and CDR2: MNHEY, SVGAGI.